One and the same sample provided the 10 T cell receptor beta chains below, sequenced in a study of molecular identifiers for immune sequencing clone quantification. TCRdb re-called the PCR reads through MiXCR, storing one row per CDR3 protein. This sample carries approximately 320,000 distinct CDR3 sequences, 24% of them seen once, and the ten largest clones take 0.65% to 0.95%. Sequenced: naive CD8+ T cells from blood, with Jurkat cell RNA spiked in. This sample's subset: FACS-sorted CD8+CD4-CCR7+CD45RA+ naive T cells. The receptors shown here come from a human donor in good health. Some libraries in this study had Jurkat cell RNA spiked in.

Comments on this clonotype: Because it lacks the conserved phenylalanine or tryptophan at the end, this CDR3 is likely a read error. This rearrangement joins TRBV20-1 to TRBJ2-7, with 7 bases matching TRBD2. The CDR3 loop spans 13 amino acids. The V gene's germline CDR1 is DFQATT and CDR2 SNEGSKA (reference sequence). V shed 6 bases and J 3 bases; nucleotides not matched to a gene: 8. The CDR3 DNA reads TGCAGTGCGGGGGAGGGTGCTCGCTACGAGCAGTACTCT. Translating gives CSAGEGARYEQYS.

Only one count was recorded for this clonotype. This sequence may be a read error, since a much larger clone differs from it by one base. V usage is TRBV24-1 and J usage is TRBJ2-5, with 10 bases fitting TRBD1. Germline V gene sequence: CDR1 KGHDR, CDR2 SFDVKD. This CDR3 contains 17 residues. V trimming: 6 bases; J trimming: 5 bases; junction bases outside the gene matches: 14. This chain's CDR3 is CATSSGPGQGSGETQYF. The CDR3 DNA sequence: TGTGCCACCAGTTCAGGACCGGGACAGGGGAGCGGTGAGACCCAGTACTTC.

The chain recombines TRBV27 with TRBJ1-1; TRBD1 is a possible D gene (6 bases). The CDR3 has 15 residues. V dropped 5 bases and J dropped 5 bases, with 18 bases sitting between them. Germline loops: CDR1 MNHEY, CDR2 SMNVEV (reference sequence). CDR3 DNA sequence: TGTGCCAGCAGTCCAACCAGGGGTGGCCGGACTGAAGCTTTCTTT. Protein: CASSPTRGGRTEAFF.

This clonotype was observed a handful of times. The DNA of the CDR3 is TGTGCCAGCAGTAAACTGGAGGAGCAGTTCTTC. Protein: CASSKLEEQFF. The chain employs TRBV2 and TRBJ2-1, with D unresolved. V lost 5 bases and J 10 bases, leaving 9 bases between the germline ends. CDR1 is SNHLY and CDR2 is FYNNEI in the germline V gene. The CDR3 is 11 residues long. Complete variable domain (other parts from reference TRBV2 and TRBJ2-1): EPEVTQTPSHQVTQMGQEVILRCVPISNHLYFYWYRQILGQKVEFLVSFYNNEISEKSEIFDDQFSVERPDGSNFTLKIRSTKLEDSAMYFCASSKLEEQFFGPGTRLTVL.

This clonotype was seen only a few times. The chain uses TRBV30 and TRBJ2-3; tentatively, D is TRBD2 (5 bases). V dropped 3 bases and J dropped 13 bases, with 14 bases sitting between them. The V gene's germline CDR1 is GTSNPN and CDR2 SVGIG (reference sequence). The CDR3 has 11 residues. In DNA form, the CDR3 reads TGTGCCTGGAGCGACGGCGGGTTGGAGTATTTT. As protein: CAWSDGGLEYF.

The J gene is TRBJ2-2, the V gene TRBV15, with D possibly TRBD1 on 6 matching bases. The CDR3 runs to 16 residues. Between the trimmed V and J ends, which lost 0 bases and 4 bases, there was a span of 12 bases. Germline V gene data show CDR1 as LNHNV and CDR2 as YYDKDF (reference sequence). This CDR3 reads CATSRDRDRSTGELFF. In DNA, the CDR3 is TGTGCCACCAGCAGAGATAGAGACAGGTCCACCGGGGAGCTGTTTTTT.

On this clonotype itself: Just one base apart from a much larger clone, this may be a read error. The V call is TRBV5-6, the J call TRBJ2-7; a possible D gene is TRBD1 (6 bases). CDR3 length: 15 amino acids. The V gene's germline CDR1 is SGHDT and CDR2 YYEEEE. CDR3 sequence reads: CANSYGQPEVYEQYF. CDR3 sequence (DNA): TGTGCCAACAGCTATGGACAGCCTGAGGTCTACGAGCAGTACTTC.

For this clonotype: Just one base apart from a much larger clone, this may be a read error. This rearrangement joins TRBV4-1 to TRBJ2-1; 8 bases line up with TRBD1. Germline lookup yields CDR1 MGHRA and CDR2 YSYEKL. The CDR3 runs 16 residues. CDR3 residues: CANSLEDRAAYNEQFF. CDR3 nucleotides: TGCGCCAACAGCCTTGAGGACAGGGCGGCCTACAATGAGCAGTTCTTC.

This clonotype was counted only a few times. A read error may account for a junction end that differs from germline. V is TRBV28 and J is TRBJ2-7; D might be TRBD1 or TRBD2, each matching 5 bases. Germline V gene lookup returns CDR1 MDHEN and CDR2 SYDVKM. The CDR3 has 15 residues. This CDR3 is CAGSATGTSNPEQYF. The CDR3 nucleotides are TGTGCCGGCAGTGCAACCGGGACCTCAAATCCCGAGCAGTACTTC.

This clonotype was counted at least ten times. This sequence joins TRBV6-2 or TRBV6-3 and TRBJ2-3; D call uncertain. Germline V gives CDR1 MNHEY, CDR2 SVGEGT. V lost 8 bases and J 6 bases, leaving 6 bases between the germline ends. There are 10 residues in the CDR3. The CDR3 DNA sequence: TGTGCCAGCGGGGTGGATACGCAGTATTTT. Its protein product is CASGVDTQYF.